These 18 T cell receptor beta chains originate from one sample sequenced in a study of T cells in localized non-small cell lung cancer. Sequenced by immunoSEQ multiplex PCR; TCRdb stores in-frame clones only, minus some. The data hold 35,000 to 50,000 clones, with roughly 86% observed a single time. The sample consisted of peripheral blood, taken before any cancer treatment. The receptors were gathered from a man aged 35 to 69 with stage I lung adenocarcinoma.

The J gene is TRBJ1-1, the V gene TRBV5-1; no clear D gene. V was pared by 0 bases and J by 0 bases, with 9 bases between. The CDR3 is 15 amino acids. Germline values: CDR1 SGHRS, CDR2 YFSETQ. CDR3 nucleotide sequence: TGCGCCAGCAGCTTGGGACACGTTGTGAACACTGAAGCTTTCTTT. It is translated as CASSLGHVVNTEAFF.

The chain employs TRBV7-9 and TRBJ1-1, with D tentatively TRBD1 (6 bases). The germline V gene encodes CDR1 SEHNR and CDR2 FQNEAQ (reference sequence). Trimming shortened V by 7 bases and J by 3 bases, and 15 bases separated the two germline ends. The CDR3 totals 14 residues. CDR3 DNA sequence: TGTGCCAGCATCGCAGGGGTTTACGACACTGAAGCTTTCTTT. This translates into CASIAGVYDTEAFF.

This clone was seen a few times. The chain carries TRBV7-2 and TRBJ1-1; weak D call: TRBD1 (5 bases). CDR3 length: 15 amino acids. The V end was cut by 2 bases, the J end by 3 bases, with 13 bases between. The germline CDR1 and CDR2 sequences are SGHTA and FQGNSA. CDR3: CASSLWGGKYTEAFF. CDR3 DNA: TGTGCCAGCAGCTTATGGGGGGGGAAGTACACTGAAGCTTTCTTT.

CDR3 sequence (DNA): TGCGCCAGCAGCTTGGCCGGAGGGGGCCTGAACACTGAAGCTTTCTTT. Encoded protein: CASSLAGGGLNTEAFF. The chain links TRBV5-1 to TRBJ1-1; TRBD1 agrees at 7 bases. Germline V lookup: CDR1 SGHRS, CDR2 YFSETQ. The CDR3 has 16 residues. The J segment lost 0 bases and the V segment lost 0 bases, leaving 5 bases of the junction unmatched.

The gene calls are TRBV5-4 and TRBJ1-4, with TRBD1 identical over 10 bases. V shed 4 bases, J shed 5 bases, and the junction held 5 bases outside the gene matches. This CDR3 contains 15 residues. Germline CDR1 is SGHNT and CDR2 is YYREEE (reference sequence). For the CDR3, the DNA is TGTGCCAGCAGCCTTGGACAGGGGGGAAATGAAAAACTGTTTTTT. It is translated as CASSLGQGGNEKLFF.

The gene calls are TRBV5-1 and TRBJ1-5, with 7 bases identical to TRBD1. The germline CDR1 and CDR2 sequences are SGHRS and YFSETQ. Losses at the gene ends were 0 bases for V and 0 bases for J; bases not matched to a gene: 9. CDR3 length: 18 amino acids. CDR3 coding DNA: TGCGCCAGCAGCTTGGATGGGGACAGCCTGTATAGCAATCAGCCCCAGCATTTT. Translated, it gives CASSLDGDSLYSNQPQHF.

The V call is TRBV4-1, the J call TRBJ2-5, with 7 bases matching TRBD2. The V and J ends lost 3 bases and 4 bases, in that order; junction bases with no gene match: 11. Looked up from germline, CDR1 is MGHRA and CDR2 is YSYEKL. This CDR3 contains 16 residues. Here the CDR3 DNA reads TGCGCCAGCAGCCAGGGTCATTCCGGGGGGATAGAGACCCAGTACTTC. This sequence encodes CASSQGHSGGIETQYF.

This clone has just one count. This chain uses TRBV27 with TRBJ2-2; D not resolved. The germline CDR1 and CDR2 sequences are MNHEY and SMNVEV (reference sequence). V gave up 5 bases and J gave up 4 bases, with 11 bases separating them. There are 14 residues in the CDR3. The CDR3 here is CASSLYPLTGELFF. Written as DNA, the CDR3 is TGTGCCAGCAGTCTGTACCCACTCACCGGGGAGCTGTTTTTT.

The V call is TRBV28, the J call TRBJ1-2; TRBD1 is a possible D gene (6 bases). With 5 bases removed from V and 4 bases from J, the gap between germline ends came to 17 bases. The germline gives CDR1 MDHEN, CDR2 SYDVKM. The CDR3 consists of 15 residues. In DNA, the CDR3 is TGTGCCAGCAGTCCCGCGGGGACACCGGGCTATGGCTACACCTTC. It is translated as CASSPAGTPGYGYTF.

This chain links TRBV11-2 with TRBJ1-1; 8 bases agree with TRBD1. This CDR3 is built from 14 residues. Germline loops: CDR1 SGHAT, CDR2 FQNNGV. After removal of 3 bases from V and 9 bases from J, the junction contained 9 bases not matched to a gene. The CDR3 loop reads CASSLQGAKRQAFF. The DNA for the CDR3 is TGTGCCAGCAGCTTGCAGGGGGCTAAACGGCAAGCTTTCTTT.

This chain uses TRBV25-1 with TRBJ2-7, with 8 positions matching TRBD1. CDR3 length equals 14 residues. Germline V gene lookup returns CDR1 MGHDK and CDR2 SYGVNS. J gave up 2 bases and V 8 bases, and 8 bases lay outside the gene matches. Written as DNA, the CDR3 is TGTGCCAGCGCCAACGACAGGGGAACCTACGAGCAGTACTTC. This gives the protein CASANDRGTYEQYF.

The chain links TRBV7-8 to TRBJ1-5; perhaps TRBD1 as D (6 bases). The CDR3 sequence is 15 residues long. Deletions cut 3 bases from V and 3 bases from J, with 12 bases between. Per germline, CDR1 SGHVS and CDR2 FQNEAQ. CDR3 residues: CASSLHTGSNQPQHF. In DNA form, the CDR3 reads TGTGCCAGCAGCTTGCATACAGGGTCCAATCAGCCCCAGCATTTT.

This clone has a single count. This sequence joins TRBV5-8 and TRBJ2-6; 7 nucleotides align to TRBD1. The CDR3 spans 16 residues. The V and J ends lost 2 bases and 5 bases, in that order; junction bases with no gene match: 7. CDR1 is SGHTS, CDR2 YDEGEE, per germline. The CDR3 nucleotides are TGTGCCAGCAGCTTATACAGGGGCGCCAGGGCCAACGTCCTGACTTTC. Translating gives CASSLYRGARANVLTF.

This CDR3 is CASSYEAGNTEAFF. CDR3 bases: TGTGCCAGCAGTTACGAAGCAGGGAACACTGAAGCTTTCTTT. The rearrangement links TRBV6-5 to TRBJ1-1, with D uncertain. Trimming removed 2 bases at V and 1 base at J, with 8 bases between. The CDR3 covers 14 residues. Germline V CDR1 and CDR2: MNHEY, SVGAGI.

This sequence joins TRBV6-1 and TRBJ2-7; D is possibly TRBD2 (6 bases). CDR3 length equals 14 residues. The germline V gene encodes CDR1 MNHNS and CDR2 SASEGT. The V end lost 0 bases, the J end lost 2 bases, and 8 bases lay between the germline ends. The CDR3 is CASSEAGLTYEQYF. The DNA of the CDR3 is TGTGCCAGCAGTGAAGCGGGACTTACCTACGAGCAGTACTTC.

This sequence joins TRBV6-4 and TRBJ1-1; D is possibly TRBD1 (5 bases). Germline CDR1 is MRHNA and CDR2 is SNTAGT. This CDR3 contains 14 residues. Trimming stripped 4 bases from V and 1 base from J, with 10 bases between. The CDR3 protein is CASSAQGGNTEAFF. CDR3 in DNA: TGTGCCAGCAGTGCTCAGGGAGGGAACACTGAAGCTTTCTTT.

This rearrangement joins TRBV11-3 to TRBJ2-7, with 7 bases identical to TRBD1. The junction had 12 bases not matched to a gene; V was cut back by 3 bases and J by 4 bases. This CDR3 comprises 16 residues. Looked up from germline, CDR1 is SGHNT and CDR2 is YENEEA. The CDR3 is CASSFSERDSTYEQYF. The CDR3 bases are TGTGCCAGCAGCTTTAGCGAACGGGACAGCACTTACGAGCAGTACTTC.

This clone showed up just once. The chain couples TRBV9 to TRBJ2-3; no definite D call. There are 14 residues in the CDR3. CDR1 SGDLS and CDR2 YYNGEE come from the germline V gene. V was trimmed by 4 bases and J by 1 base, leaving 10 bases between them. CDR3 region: CASSLSKGTDTQYF. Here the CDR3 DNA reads TGTGCCAGCAGCCTGTCAAAGGGCACAGATACGCAGTATTTT.